These 5 T cell receptor beta chains share one sample of origin, sequenced in a study of cytomegalovirus exposure and HLA in healthy donors. This PCR relied on a set of 60 Vbeta primers and 13 Jbeta primers. Only in-frame clones appear in the TCRdb table, and some are missing; sequencing was by immunoSEQ multiplex PCR. The table has 200,000 or so clones, 75% to 85% seen once; the top ten hold approximately 6.5%. What was sequenced was PBMCs. Source of these receptors: a woman in her fifties or sixties in good health and CMV-seropositive.

This clone has just a few counts. The rearrangement joins TRBV19 to TRBJ1-2; D is possibly TRBD1 (6 bases). The CDR3 extends over 13 amino acids. Trimming pared 4 bases from V and 4 bases from J, leaving 10 bases between. Germline CDR1 LNHDA, CDR2 SQIVND (reference sequence). CDR3 in amino acids: CASSTGVVYGYTF. The DNA of the CDR3 is TGTGCCAGTAGTACAGGGGTCGTCTATGGCTACACCTTC.

As for this clone: The junction shows a germline mismatch at one end, possibly a read error. The CDR3 DNA reads as TGTTCCAGCAGCTTAGCGAGGGTAGGGCTGGGAGATACGCAGTATTTT. Residues: CSSSLARVGLGDTQYF. This chain joins TRBV7-9 and TRBJ2-3; D possibly corresponds to TRBD2 (5 bases). Germline CDR1 SEHNR, CDR2 FQNEAQ (reference sequence). This CDR3 contains 16 residues.

V and J are TRBV5-5 and TRBJ2-5; tentatively, D is TRBD1 (5 bases). CDR3 length: 14 residues. Trimming shortened V by 0 bases and J by 1 base, and 7 bases separated the two germline ends. Looked up from germline, CDR1 is SGHKS and CDR2 is YYEKEE (reference sequence). The CDR3 region has the DNA TGTGCCAGCAGCTTGGACAGGAGCCAAGAGACCCAGTACTTC. Translating it yields CASSLDRSQETQYF.

The chain joins TRBV5-6 to TRBJ1-2; 9 nucleotides agree with TRBD1. This CDR3 region has 17 residues. V lost 3 bases to trimming and J lost 4 bases; unmatched junction nucleotides: 13. CDR1 is SGHDT, CDR2 YYEEEE, per germline. The CDR3 region is CASSSGTGRALGYGYTF. DNA of the CDR3: TGTGCCAGCAGCTCGGGGACAGGGAGAGCCTTGGGCTATGGCTACACCTTC.

This clone has a single count. The J gene is TRBJ2-7, the V gene TRBV6-1; a possible D gene is TRBD1 (6 bases). Trimming stripped 4 bases from V and 7 bases from J, with 17 bases between. Germline V lookup: CDR1 MNHNS, CDR2 SASEGT. The CDR3 is made up of 14 amino acids. CDR3 in DNA: TGTGCCAGCAGTGGGGAATGGGGGCGGCGGGAGCAGTACTTC. Translated: CASSGEWGRREQYF.